The 14 T cell receptor beta chains below all came from one sample that was sequenced in a study of tumor-infiltrating lymphocytes in glioblastoma multiforme. Multiple V-beta primers and a C-beta primer amplified TCRB from RNA. TCRdb recomputed calls from the multiplex PCR reads with MiXCR, one row per CDR3 protein. There are 25,000 to 40,000 distinct CDR3 sequences in the sample; 50% to 75% occur only once, and around a third lies in the top ten. Input material: brain tumor tissue. The receptors here all came from a male donor with glioblastoma.

This clonotype was picked up many times. V usage is TRBV29-1 and J usage is TRBJ2-7, with D maybe TRBD1 (6 bases). Germline V CDR1 and CDR2: SQVTM, ANQGSEA. V was trimmed by 7 bases and J by 4 bases, leaving 14 bases between them. The CDR3 totals 12 residues. The CDR3 DNA reads as TGCAGCGCCCTAGGGACAAAGTACGAGCAGTACTTC. Its protein is CSALGTKYEQYF.

This chain links TRBV20-1 with TRBJ2-3, with no clear D. Germline-derived CDR1 and CDR2 are DFQATT and SNEGSKA (reference sequence). The CDR3 extends over 15 amino acids. The V gene lost 1 base and the J gene lost 1 base, with 12 bases spanning the gap. The CDR3 loop is CSARGLTGGTDTQYF. The CDR3 DNA is TGCAGTGCTAGAGGGCTAACGGGCGGCACAGATACGCAGTATTTT.

The chain has TRBV11-2 and TRBJ2-1; unclear D gene. The CDR3 contains 12 residues. Germline CDR1 is SGHAT and CDR2 is FQNNGV. V lost 5 bases to trimming and J lost 5 bases, with 7 bases between them. The CDR3 DNA is TGTGCCAGCAGCCGGGTCCACAATGAGCAGTTCTTC. Protein sequence: CASSRVHNEQFF. The variable domain in full, completed from reference TRBV11-2 and TRBJ2-1, reads EAGVAQSPRYKIIEKRQSVAFWCNPISGHATLYWYQQILGQGPKLLIQFQNNGVVDDSQLPKDRFSAERLKGVDSTLKIQPAKLEDSAVYLCASSRVHNEQFFGPGTRLTVL.

Only a few counts were recorded for this clonotype. An end of the junction differs from the germline gene, which may be a read error. The CDR3 loop is CGSSRQTNTEASF. In nucleotides, the CDR3 is TGTGGCAGCAGCAGACAGACGAACACTGAAGCTTCCTTT. V and J are TRBV11-2 and TRBJ1-1, with D possibly matching TRBD1 (5 bases). Germline-derived CDR1 and CDR2 are SGHAT and FQNNGV. The CDR3 covers 13 residues.

Regarding this clonotype: At one end, the junction sequence differs from germline, possibly due to a read error. DNA of the CDR3: TGTGCCGGCAGTTTGGGGAAGGATACGCAGTATTTT. This sequence encodes CAGSLGKDTQYF. V usage is TRBV11-2 and J usage is TRBJ2-3; D not resolved. Per the germline V gene, CDR1 is SGHAT and CDR2 is FQNNGV. The CDR3 is 12 residues long.

The V call is TRBV29-1, the J call TRBJ2-3; D not certain. The CDR3 runs 14 residues. Germline V gene lookup returns CDR1 SQVTM and CDR2 ANQGSEA. The CDR3 sequence is CRIEDIRFTDTQYF. As DNA, the CDR3 is TGCAGAATTGAAGATATAAGGTTCACAGATACGCAGTATTTT.

V gene TRBV6-6 combines with J gene TRBJ1-2; D gene unclear. The germline V gene has CDR1 MNHNY and CDR2 SVGAGI (reference sequence). The CDR3 has 12 amino acids. Trimming removed 7 bases at V and 6 bases at J, with 12 bases between. CDR3 sequence (DNA): TGTGCCAGCACCCTAACCCTGGATGGCTACACCTTC. This sequence encodes CASTLTLDGYTF.

This clonotype was picked up many times. The V gene is TRBV10-1, the J gene TRBJ2-1; 15 nucleotides line up with TRBD2. The CDR3 runs to 18 residues. V lost 4 bases and J lost 5; bases outside the gene matches: 9. Germline CDR1 is WNHNN and CDR2 is SYGVQD (reference sequence). The CDR3 nucleotides are TGCGCCAGCAGTGTGCCGGGGACTAGCGGGAGGAAGGACAATGAGCAGTTCTTC. It specifies CASSVPGTSGRKDNEQFF.

This chain connects TRBV9 to TRBJ2-1; a weak D match, TRBD2 (5 bases). V lost 2 bases, J lost 2 bases, and 8 bases lay in between. This CDR3 region has 14 residues. Per the germline V gene, CDR1 is SGDLS and CDR2 is YYNGEE. The CDR3 coding sequence is TGTGCCAGCAGCGTGGGAGATCCCTACAATGAGCAGTTCTTC. Protein: CASSVGDPYNEQFF.

The V call is TRBV11-2, the J call TRBJ2-3; 8 nucleotides align to TRBD2. V trimming: 2 bases; J trimming: 4 bases; junction bases outside the gene matches: 5. The germline CDR1 and CDR2 sequences are SGHAT and FQNNGV. The CDR3 is 15 residues long. Written as DNA, the CDR3 is TGTGCCAGCAGCTTAAACGGGAGGGCCCCAGATACGCAGTATTTT. It is translated as CASSLNGRAPDTQYF.

DNA for the CDR3: TGTGCCACCAGCACCACTGACAGGGGATTTTTGAACGAGCAGTACTTC. Translation: CATSTTDRGFLNEQYF. The rearrangement joins TRBV15 to TRBJ2-7; TRBD1 aligns across 8 bases. V dropped 4 bases and J dropped 5; count of bases not matched to a gene: 13. CDR1 LNHNV and CDR2 YYDKDF come from the germline V gene (reference sequence). This CDR3 comprises 16 residues.

As for this clonotype: Given the absence of the conserved phenylalanine or tryptophan at the CDR3 end, a read error is likely. CDR3 amino acids: CSASHLGQGNSPLHL. The CDR3 region has the DNA TGCAGTGCTAGCCATCTGGGACAAGGGAATTCACCCCTCCACCTT. This chain connects TRBV20-1 to TRBJ1-6; D may be TRBD1 (6 bases). The germline V gene has CDR1 DFQATT and CDR2 SNEGSKA (reference sequence). The V and J ends lost 3 bases and 7 bases respectively, with 16 bases between them. The CDR3 is 15 residues long.

This clonotype appeared many times. This rearrangement joins TRBV10-2 to TRBJ2-2, with D possibly TRBD1 on 6 matching bases. V was cut by 6 bases and J by 1 base, with 18 bases left in between. The CDR3 is 17 residues long. Germline CDR1 and CDR2: WSHSY and SAAADI. The CDR3 nucleotides read TGCGCCAGCAGAGGGGCCCTAGGGGGAAAGAACACCGGGGAGCTGTTTTTT. Amino acids: CASRGALGGKNTGELFF.

This clonotype was detected many times. This chain connects TRBV6-1 to TRBJ1-5, with no clear D. This CDR3 has 14 amino acids. Trimming removed 10 bases from V and 0 bases from J, with 13 bases in between. Germline V gives CDR1 MNHNS, CDR2 SASEGT. Here the CDR3 reads CAIQTGFSNQPQHF. In DNA form, the CDR3 reads TGTGCCATCCAAACGGGGTTTAGCAATCAGCCCCAGCATTTT.